This T cell receptor (beta chain) derives from a study of cytomegalovirus exposure and HLA in healthy donors. Vbeta (60) and Jbeta (13) primers were used in the PCR. Data came from immunoSEQ multiplex PCR; TCRdb stores just in-frame clones and leaves some out. Among tens of thousands of clones listed, 75% to 90% were seen once. This clone has more than one count but fewer than ten. The TCR sequence derives from a woman under 40 in good health and CMV-seropositive. Material for sequencing was PBMCs.

The CDR3 DNA is TGCGCCAGCAGCCACAATAATTCACCCCTCCACTTT. It encodes CASSHNNSPLHF. J is TRBJ1-6 and V is TRBV4-1; D call uncertain. Between the trimmed V and J ends, which lost 3 bases and 5 bases, there was a span of 2 bases. The length of the CDR3 is 12 residues. The V gene's germline CDR1 is MGHRA and CDR2 YSYEKL.